These T cell receptor beta chains were read from a single sample in a study of blood T cell repertoires in COVID-19. TCRdb's copy holds only in-frame clones and misses some; the assay was immunoSEQ multiplex PCR. The table has fewer than 500,000 clones, 87% seen once. The sequenced sample was PBMCs or T cells enriched from blood (not recorded which). The receptors derive from a woman aged 18 to 35 with acute COVID-19. Both conserved end residues are part of each CDR3. Clone size is shown for a subset of rows, as once, few, many or a class of expanded clone.

>.|TRBV4-1
CASSQAEGNQETQYF
>.|TRBV6-5
CASKPGQGLPYEQYF
>.|TRBV10-3
CAISEGLLPEAFF
>.|TRBV29-1
CSVSTGTDFKLFF
>.|TRBV12-3/TRBV12-4
CASSEGQAEAFF
>.|TRBV18
CASSPTGGYQPQHF
>.|TRBV7-8
CASGSDRMNTEAFF
>.|TRBV6-5
CASSGGSLWAFF
>.|TRBV24-1
CATSDPRQGHSYEQYF
>.|TRBV12-5
CASGLVAGGRHEQYF
>.|TRBV5-1
CASSSLPIFERNADTQYF
>.|TRBV27
CASSSYRGEQYF
>.|TRBV5-4
CASSLAYGSSYEQYF
>.|TRBV9
CASSVDGGGNQPQHF
>.|TRBV6-5
CASSYVGTASYEQYF
>.|TRBV19
CASSAQQGASNTEAFF
>.|TRBV19
CATHTRRTEIHGYTF
>.|TRBV10-2
CASSWTGGTDTQYF
>.|TRBV30
CACGQADQYEQYF
>.|TRBV6-2/TRBV6-3
CASSPRAYNEQFF
>.|TRBV2
CASSEATGGGKNTIYF
>.|TRBV28
CASSTIGQGVSGNTIYF
>.|TRBV27
CASSTSTESQETQYF
>once|TRBV12-3/TRBV12-4
CASSFGRGKGYTF
>.|TRBV27
CASSRGGRNEQFF
>.|TRBV27
CASSSDRFGYTF
>.|TRBV7-9
CASSPRRGTDEQYF
>.|TRBV3-1/TRBV3-2
CASSQEGQGGIEQFF
>.|TRBV7-2
CASRPQAGAWDNEQFF
>.|TRBV7-9
CASSPGTVRQPQHF
>.|TRBV7-2
CASSSDLILAGYNEQFF
>.|TRBV6-2/TRBV6-3
CASSYSRTKTYEQYF
>.|TRBV15
CATSTRLDGSGEQFF
>.|TRBV4-3
CASSQGTGRYYEQYF
>few|TRBV6-6
CASSYKLAKNYEQYF
>.|TRBV28
CASSLLGRARSNQPQHF
>.|TRBV7-9
CASSLGGGNYEQYF
>.|TRBV9
CASSVEGRGTEAFF
>.|TRBV27
CASSFKTSGRGANEQFF
>few|TRBV18
CASSPTSGSGNTIYF
>.|TRBV7-8
CATPGSPPNYGYTF
>once|TRBV6-5
CASSRVPLRTGELFF
>.|TRBV19
CASTSRTGLNEKLFF
>.|TRBV6-5
CASSWDPGGEGYTF
>once|TRBV2
CASTSGTEPWAFF
>.|TRBV12-3/TRBV12-4
CASSLSSQPQHF
>.|TRBV10-3
CAISRGQNTGELFF
>.|TRBV10-3
CAINGLAGGKRSTGELFF
>few|TRBV5-1
CASSLGTHIEKLFF
>.|TRBV6-6
CASSYAGSDRENTIYF
>once|TRBV4-3
CASSQDSYNQPQHF
>.|TRBV7-2
CASSLGADYSYEQYF
>once|TRBV6-1
CASSDRGLTEAFF
>.|TRBV18
CASSVGTSGETQYF
>.|TRBV28
CASSGDRESNYGYTF
>.|TRBV28
CASSKSGRDQETQYF